Listed here is a single T cell receptor (beta chain). Source study methods: Nucleated cell number was recorded as an estimate derived from reference gene primer amplification. The protocol was immunoSEQ multiplex PCR, while the TCRdb copy is restricted to in-frame clones and leaves out a portion. V and J calls and clone size are given by that table; D and trimming were obtained from the DNA. The sample lists 180,000 or so clones; about 78% were seen once. This record comes from a study of blood T cell repertoires in COVID-19. Study context: The United States, Italy and Spain provided the acute and convalescent COVID-19 samples. Sources were T cells, B-cell-depleted T cells, or PBMCs; the material itself was cDNA or gDNA.

The CDR3 totals 16 residues. Germline V CDR1 and CDR2: LGHNA, YNFKEQ. J was trimmed by 0 bases and V by 4 bases; bases with no gene match: 6. This sequence was found in a woman aged 50 to 65 with active or convalescent COVID-19. The specimen sequenced was peripheral blood. The chain combines TRBV4-2 with TRBJ2-1, with TRBD2 identical over 7 bases. DNA of the CDR3: TGTGCCAGCAGCCCTCCGCGGGGGACCTCCTACAATGAGCAGTTCTTC. Translated, it gives CASSPPRGTSYNEQFF.